The sequence of this TCR beta chain was determined in a study of cytotoxic CD8 clonotypes in ibrutinib-treated CLL. This CDR3 spans 15 amino acids. The germline V and J ends were trimmed by 2 bases and 10 bases, with 18 bases remaining between them. The germline CDR1 and CDR2 sequences are MNHNS and SASEGT. Produced via immunoSEQ multiplex PCR; TCRdb's table is partial and in-frame only. The table has about 160,000 clones, roughly 90% seen once; the top ten hold approximately 3%. The chain recombines TRBV6-1 with TRBJ1-5; D not certain. The sample in question was PBMCs, obtained at disease progression, from a patient treated with ibrutinib. This receptor was obtained from a human donor with chronic lymphocytic leukemia. As DNA, the CDR3 is TGTGCCAGCAGTGAACCCGGACGCCCTTTGTATCCCCAGCATTTT. Protein product: CASSEPGRPLYPQHF.